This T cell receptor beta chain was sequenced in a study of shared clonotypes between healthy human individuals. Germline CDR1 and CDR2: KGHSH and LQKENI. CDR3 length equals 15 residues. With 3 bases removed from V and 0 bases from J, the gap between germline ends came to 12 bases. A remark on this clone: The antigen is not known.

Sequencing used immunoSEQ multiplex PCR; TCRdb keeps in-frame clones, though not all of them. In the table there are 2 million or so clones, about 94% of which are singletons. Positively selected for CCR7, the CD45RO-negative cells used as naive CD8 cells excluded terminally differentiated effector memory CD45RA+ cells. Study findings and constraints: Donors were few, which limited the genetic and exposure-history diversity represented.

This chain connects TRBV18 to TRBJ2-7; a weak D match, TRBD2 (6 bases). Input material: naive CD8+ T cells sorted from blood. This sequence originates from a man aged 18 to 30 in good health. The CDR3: CASSPGGLYSYEQYF. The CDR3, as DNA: TGTGCCAGCTCACCGGGAGGCCTTTACTCCTACGAGCAGTACTTC.